Listed below are T cell receptor beta chains from one sample, sequenced in a study of early T cells in non-severe SARS-CoV-2 infection. A single record per CDR3 protein comes from TCRdb applying MiXCR to the 5' RACE reads. The sample shows more than 55,000 distinct CDR3 sequences, more than 3.5% of them seen only once. The sample in question was whole blood, obtained at baseline. All receptors derive from an adult who was a healthcare worker with PCR-confirmed SARS-CoV-2 infection or an uninfected control (not recorded which). The donor label of this sample is uncertain. Each CDR3 is given with its conserved first and last residue. A D gene is named only where the DNA matches it firmly. Part of the rows lack a size; the others show once, few, many or a class for expanded clones.

NA 16 TRBJ1-5 many TRBV28 TGTGCCAGCAGTTCACGGGACGGCTCTATTAATCAGCCCCAGCATTTT CASSSRDGSINQPQHF
TRBD1 15 TRBJ1-1 many TRBV11-2 TGTGCCAGCAGGGACGGAAGACAGGGGGCGACTGAAGCTTTCTTT CASRDGRQGATEAFF
NA 11 TRBJ2-5 few TRBV6-1 TGTGCCAGCAAGGTAGTAGAGACCCAGTACTTC CASKVVETQYF
NA 13 TRBJ1-1 NA TRBV3-1 TGTGCCAGCAGCCACGAAGATTACACTGAAGCTTTCTTT CASSHEDYTEAFF
NA 13 TRBJ2-2 many TRBV11-3 TGTGCCAGCAGCTTACGTGACACCGGGGAGCTGTTTTTT CASSLRDTGELFF
NA 17 TRBJ2-3 few TRBV19 TGTGCCAGTAGCTCATTCCCGGGACGCTTTCGCACAGATACGCAGTATTTT CASSSFPGRFRTDTQYF
NA 15 TRBJ1-6 many TRBV6-5 TGTGCCAGCAGTTACGAGGTGGACTATAATTCACCCCTCCACTTT CASSYEVDYNSPLHF
TRBD1 15 TRBJ1-6 many TRBV29-1 TGCAGCGTTCGAACCCGGACAGGGAAAAATTCACCCCTCCACTTT CSVRTRTGKNSPLHF
TRBD2 15 TRBJ2-1 many TRBV12-3/TRBV12-4 TGTGCCAGCAACCAGCGGGGTACACCCTACAATGAGCAGTTCTTC CASNQRGTPYNEQFF
TRBD1 13 TRBJ1-5 NA TRBV5-1 TGCGCCAGCAGCTCGGCAGGGGGTCAGCCCCAGCATTTT CASSSAGGQPQHF
NA 13 TRBJ1-6 many TRBV12-3/TRBV12-4 TGTGCCAGCAGTCTCACCAGGAATTCACCCCTCCACTTT CASSLTRNSPLHF
NA 14 TRBJ2-1 many TRBV13 TGTGCCAGCAGCCCGGGACTGGCTTACAATGAGCAGTTCTTC CASSPGLAYNEQFF
TRBD1 15 TRBJ2-1 many TRBV11-1 TGTGCCAGCAGCTTCGGGACAGGTATATACAATGAGCAGTTCTTC CASSFGTGIYNEQFF
NA 16 TRBJ2-2 NA TRBV7-6 TGTGCCAGCAGCTTAATTTCCGGGGGAAACACCGGGGAGCTGTTTTTT CASSLISGGNTGELFF
NA 15 TRBJ1-4 few TRBV7-6 TGTGCCAGCAGCTTAGGAGGGGGTAAACGAGAAAAACTGTTTTTT CASSLGGGKREKLFF
NA 15 TRBJ1-1 many TRBV5-1 TGCGCCAGCAGCTTGTCTTATGGGACGGACACTGAAGCTTTCTTT CASSLSYGTDTEAFF
NA 18 TRBJ2-6 many TRBV6-6 TGTGCCAGCAGGCACGGAGCATACGGCTTCTCTGGGGCCAACGTCCTGACTTTC CASRHGAYGFSGANVLTF
NA 15 TRBJ2-1 NA TRBV7-9 TGTGCCAGCAGCTTCCAAACCAACTCGTTCAATGAGCAGTTCTTC CASSFQTNSFNEQFF
NA 18 TRBJ2-2 NA TRBV7-9 TGTGCCAGCAGCTTGTTTGCCCCGGACTATCTGAACACCGGGGAGCTGTTTTTT CASSLFAPDYLNTGELFF
TRBD1 16 TRBJ1-1 few TRBV10-2 TGCGCCAGCAGTAAAGGGGGCACCGGGGGGAACACTGAAGCTTTCTTT CASSKGGTGGNTEAFF
NA 13 TRBJ2-2 many TRBV11-2 TGTGCCAGCAGCTTACTGGGGCCCGGGGAGCTGTTTTTT CASSLLGPGELFF
NA 14 TRBJ1-2 few TRBV11-1 TGTGCCAGCAGCCTTCAAGACGTCAACTATGGCTACACCTTC CASSLQDVNYGYTF
NA 16 TRBJ2-1 few TRBV5-6 TGTGCCAGCAGCTTGGGGACAGACGATCCCTACAATGAGCAGTTCTTC CASSLGTDDPYNEQFF
NA 13 TRBJ2-2 many TRBV29-1 TGCAGCGTTGAAACTTTACGGAATACGGAGCTGTTTTTT CSVETLRNTELFF
NA 13 TRBJ1-1 NA TRBV29-1 TGCAGCGCCGGCGGGGGGCCGGGCACTGAAGCTTTCTTT CSAGGGPGTEAFF
TRBD2 15 TRBJ2-3 many TRBV9 TGTGCCAGCAGCGTAGGAGCGGGGGTTGAAGATACGCAGTATTTT CASSVGAGVEDTQYF
NA 14 TRBJ2-5 NA TRBV29-1 TGCAGCGTTGAAGCTGTCGGAGGGGGCGAGACCCAGTACTTC CSVEAVGGGETQYF
NA 14 TRBJ2-7 NA TRBV7-2 TGTGCCAGCAGCTTCGATTCGACAGCCTACGAGCAGTACTTC CASSFDSTAYEQYF
TRBD1 15 TRBJ2-1 few TRBV11-2 TGTGCCAGCAGCCTCCGGGACAGGGGTGACAATGAGCAGTTCTTC CASSLRDRGDNEQFF